These T cell receptor beta chains were read from a single sample in a study of blood T cell repertoires in COVID-19. TCRdb's table, derived via immunoSEQ multiplex PCR, lists solely in-frame clones and lacks some. The sample lists a few hundred thousand clones, under 90% occurring once. The specimen sequenced was peripheral blood. The receptors derive from a woman aged 35 to 49 who had recovered from COVID-19. Each CDR3 is given with its conserved first and last residue. The D gene is left open where the match is weak. Size values are once, few and many counts, or a class for expanded clones, and some rows have none.

V	size	D	J	DNA	CDR3
TRBV28	.	.	TRBJ2-7	TGTGCCAGCATTTCGTCAGGGGAACACGAGCAGTACTTC	CASISSGEHEQYF
TRBV19	.	TRBD2	TRBJ2-7	TGTGCCAGTAGTTTTAGCGGGAGTTTGGGCGAGCAGTACTTC	CASSFSGSLGEQYF
TRBV7-6	.	.	TRBJ2-2	TGTGCCAGCAGCTTAGGCAGGACAGCGAACACCGGGGAGCTGTTTTTT	CASSLGRTANTGELFF
TRBV27	.	TRBD1	TRBJ2-3	TGTGCCAGCAGCTGGGACAGGGGGACCACAGATACGCAGTATTTT	CASSWDRGTTDTQYF
TRBV2	.	TRBD2	TRBJ2-7	TGTGCCAGCAAGAAGGGACTAGCGGAGATATACGAGCAGTACTTC	CASKKGLAEIYEQYF
TRBV10-3	.	.	TRBJ1-5	TGTGCCATCAGTGAGTCGACGGGGTGGGTCAAGCCCCAGCATTTT	CAISESTGWVKPQHF
TRBV30	.	TRBD2	TRBJ2-1	TGTGCCTGGAGTGGACTAGCGGGAGGGGATGAGCAGTTCTTC	CAWSGLAGGDEQFF
TRBV7-2	.	.	TRBJ2-3	TGTGCCAGCAGCCCGACTAGTTTAGATACGCAGTATTTT	CASSPTSLDTQYF
TRBV11-3	few	TRBD2	TRBJ2-1	TGTGCCAGCAGCTTAGAGGGGTGGGATAAGGGAGGGAGAGAGATCAATGAGCAGTTCTTC	CASSLEGWDKGGREINEQFF
TRBV6-5	.	.	TRBJ1-2	TGTGCCAGCGGACAGACTAACTATGGCTACACCTTC	CASGQTNYGYTF
TRBV5-1	few	TRBD1	TRBJ1-1	TGCGCCAGCAGCTATCAGGGGGCGTGGAACACTGAAGCTTTCTTT	CASSYQGAWNTEAFF
TRBV5-1	.	TRBD1	TRBJ1-6	TGCGCCAGCAGCTTGGACGGACAGGGTAATTCACCCCTCCACTTT	CASSLDGQGNSPLHF
TRBV18	.	TRBD2	TRBJ2-1	TGTGCCAGCTCACCACCCGGACTAGCGGGGAGCCGACACAATGAGCAGTTCTTC	CASSPPGLAGSRHNEQFF
TRBV19	.	.	TRBJ1-3	TGTGCCAGTAGTCCCGAGACAGCTGGAAACACCATATATTTT	CASSPETAGNTIYF
TRBV5-5	.	.	TRBJ2-2	TGTGCCAGCAGCGGCAACACCGGGGAGCTGTTTTTT	CASSGNTGELFF
TRBV29-1	once	TRBD1	TRBJ1-2	TGCAGCGTTGAAGGGGTCCGACAGGGGAAGGTTGGGGGGTATGGCTACACCTTC	CSVEGVRQGKVGGYGYTF
TRBV7-9	few	.	TRBJ1-1	TGTGCCAGCAGCCCATCCGGGGGGACCGGCCCCACTGAAGCTTTCTTT	CASSPSGGTGPTEAFF
TRBV4-1	.	TRBD1	TRBJ2-3	TGCGCCAGCAGCCAAGATTGGACAGGGACCACAGATACGCAGTATTTT	CASSQDWTGTTDTQYF
TRBV29-1	.	TRBD1	TRBJ2-1	TGCAGCGTTGGGTCCCCGGGACAGCCTTACAATGAGCAGTTCTTC	CSVGSPGQPYNEQFF
TRBV7-6	.	.	TRBJ2-3	TGTGCCAGCAGCTTATCATTCGGGATACCCTTCACAGATACGCAGTATTTT	CASSLSFGIPFTDTQYF
TRBV6-1	few	TRBD1	TRBJ2-3	TGTGCCAGCAGTGAAGCGACCAGGGGGACAGATACGCAGTATTTT	CASSEATRGTDTQYF
TRBV12-3/TRBV12-4	.	.	TRBJ2-7	TGTGCCAGCAGCGCCCGAGATCCCTACGAGCAGTACTTC	CASSARDPYEQYF
TRBV18	.	TRBD2	TRBJ2-2	TGTGCCAGCTCACCAACAGGAGCCTTACTAGCGGGAGCGAACACCGGGGAGCTGTTTTTT	CASSPTGALLAGANTGELFF
TRBV5-8	.	TRBD1	TRBJ2-7	TGTGCCAGCACCTCAGGGGGCTCCTACGAGCAGTACTTC	CASTSGGSYEQYF
TRBV5-4	.	.	TRBJ2-1	TGTGCCAGCAGCTTCCCAGGGAAGCAAGGCGAGCAGTTCTTC	CASSFPGKQGEQFF
TRBV9	.	TRBD2	TRBJ2-5	TGTGCCAGCAGCGTAGTCGCTAGCGGGAGTTGGGAGACCCAGTACTTC	CASSVVASGSWETQYF
TRBV24-1	.	.	TRBJ2-7	TGTGCCACCAGTGACCCCGGAACGGGGTCCTACGAGCAGTACTTC	CATSDPGTGSYEQYF
TRBV19	.	TRBD1	TRBJ2-1	TGTGCCAGTAGTAAAGACAGGGGCGAGACGAACCTCTACAATGAGCAGTTCTTC	CASSKDRGETNLYNEQFF
TRBV5-1	.	TRBD2	TRBJ2-2	TGCGCCAGCAGCTTGGCCCCAGCCGGGACTAGTTCCCCCGGGGAGCTGTTTTTT	CASSLAPAGTSSPGELFF
TRBV7-8	.	.	TRBJ2-3	TGTGCCAGCAGCTTGCGGGGGCTAACAGATACGCAGTATTTT	CASSLRGLTDTQYF
TRBV10-1	.	.	TRBJ2-1	TGCGCCAGCAAACGGACTCCGGCTAGGGGGAGGGATCACAATGAGCAGTTCTTC	CASKRTPARGRDHNEQFF
TRBV7-9	.	TRBD1	TRBJ1-2	TGTGCCAGCAGCTCGGGACAGGGATTTTATGGCTACACCTTC	CASSSGQGFYGYTF
TRBV19	.	TRBD1	TRBJ2-2	TGTGCCAGTAGTATATTCGGGACAGCAAACACCGGGGAGCTGTTTTTT	CASSIFGTANTGELFF
TRBV4-1	.	.	TRBJ2-3	TGCGCCAGCAGCCTAGAAGGAGGGCCCGATACGCAGTATTTT	CASSLEGGPDTQYF
TRBV15	.	TRBD2	TRBJ2-4	TGTGCCACCAGCGCCGGGACTAGCGGGAAGGCCAAAAACATTCAGTACTTC	CATSAGTSGKAKNIQYF
TRBV5-1	.	.	TRBJ2-5	TGCGCCAGCAGCCCGGACCAAGAGACCCAGTACTTC	CASSPDQETQYF
TRBV11-3	.	TRBD2	TRBJ2-2	TGTGCCAGCAGCTCCACAGCGGGAGTAGGGGGGGAGCTGTTTTTT	CASSSTAGVGGELFF
TRBV3-1/TRBV3-2	.	.	TRBJ2-2	TGTGCCAGCAGCCAAGAAACTAGCACGGACACCGGGGAGCTGTTTTTT	CASSQETSTDTGELFF
TRBV5-1	.	TRBD1	TRBJ1-2	TGCGCCAGCAGCTCCGGACAGGGGGAGACTGGCTACGCCTTC	CASSSGQGETGYAF
TRBV7-9	once	TRBD2	TRBJ2-2	TGTGCCAGCAGCTCAAGGCCACTAGCGGGGTTGAACACCGGGGAGCTGTTTTTT	CASSSRPLAGLNTGELFF
TRBV12-3/TRBV12-4	.	.	TRBJ2-7	TGTGCCAGCAGTGCGGGGTGGGGGGAGCAGTACTTC	CASSAGWGEQYF